The present T cell receptor (beta chain) was sequenced within a study of blood T cell repertoires in COVID-19. Turning to the study itself: In each case, the material was cDNA or gDNA derived from T cells, B-cell-depleted T cells, or PBMCs.

Germline V gene data show CDR1 as MNHEY and CDR2 as SVGAGI. The CDR3 has 15 amino acids. The V segment lost 7 bases and the J segment 5 bases; nucleotides outside the gene matches: 13. The method was immunoSEQ multiplex PCR; TCRdb's version includes in-frame clones alone and lacks a portion of them. The sample shows 390,000 or so clones, around nine tenths of them seen only once. The rearrangement links TRBV6-5 to TRBJ1-2; TRBD1 matches at 7 bases. The source is a woman between 45 and 60 years old who had recovered from COVID-19. The sample was PBMCs or T cells enriched from blood (not recorded which). The CDR3 spells CASTRDSTSSYGYTF. The CDR3, as DNA: TGTGCCAGCACCCGGGACAGTACCTCCTCGTATGGCTACACCTTC.